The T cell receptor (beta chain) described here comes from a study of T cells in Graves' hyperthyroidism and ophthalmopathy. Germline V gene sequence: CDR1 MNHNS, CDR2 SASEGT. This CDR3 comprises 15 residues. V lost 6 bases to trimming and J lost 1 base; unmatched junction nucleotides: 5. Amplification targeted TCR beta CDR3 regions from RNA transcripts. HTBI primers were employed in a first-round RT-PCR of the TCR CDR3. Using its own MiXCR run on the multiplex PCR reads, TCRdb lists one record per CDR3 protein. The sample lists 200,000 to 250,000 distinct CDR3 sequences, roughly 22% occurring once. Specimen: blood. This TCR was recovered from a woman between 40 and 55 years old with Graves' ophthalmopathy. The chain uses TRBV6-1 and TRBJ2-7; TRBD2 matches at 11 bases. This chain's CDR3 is CASRRTSGPSYEQYF. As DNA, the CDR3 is TGTGCCAGCAGGCGGACTAGCGGGCCATCCTACGAGCAGTACTTC.